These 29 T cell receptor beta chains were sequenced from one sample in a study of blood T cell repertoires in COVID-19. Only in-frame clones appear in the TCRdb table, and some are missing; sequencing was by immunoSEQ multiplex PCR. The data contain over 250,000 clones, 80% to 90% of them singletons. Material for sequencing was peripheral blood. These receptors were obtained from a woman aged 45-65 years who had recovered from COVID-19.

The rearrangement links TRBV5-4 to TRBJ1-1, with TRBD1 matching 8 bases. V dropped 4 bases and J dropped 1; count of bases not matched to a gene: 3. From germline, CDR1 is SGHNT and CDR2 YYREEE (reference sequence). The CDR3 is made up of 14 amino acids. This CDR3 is CASSAGTGNTEAFF. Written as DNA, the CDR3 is TGTGCCAGCAGCGCCGGGACAGGGAACACTGAAGCTTTCTTT.

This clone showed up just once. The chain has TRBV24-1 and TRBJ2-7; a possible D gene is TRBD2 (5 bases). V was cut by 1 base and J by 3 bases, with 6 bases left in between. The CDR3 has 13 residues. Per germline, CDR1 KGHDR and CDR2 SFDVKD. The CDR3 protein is CATSDFGGYEQYF. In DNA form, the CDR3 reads TGTGCCACCAGTGATTTTGGAGGCTACGAGCAGTACTTC.

This chain's CDR3 is CASNRRLGSTNEKLFF. The CDR3 DNA follows: TGTGCCAGCAACAGGCGGTTGGGATCAACTAATGAAAAACTGTTTTTT. The chain combines TRBV28 with TRBJ1-4; D possibly corresponds to TRBD1 (5 bases). The CDR3 runs 16 residues. V lost 7 bases, J lost 0 bases, and 15 bases lay in between. CDR1 is MDHEN, CDR2 SYDVKM, per germline.

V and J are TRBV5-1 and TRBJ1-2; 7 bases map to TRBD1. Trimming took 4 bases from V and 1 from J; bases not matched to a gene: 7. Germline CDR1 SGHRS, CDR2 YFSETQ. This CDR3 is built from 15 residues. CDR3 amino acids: CASSPAPGGNYGYTF. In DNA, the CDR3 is TGCGCCAGCAGCCCGGCCCCAGGGGGTAACTATGGCTACACCTTC. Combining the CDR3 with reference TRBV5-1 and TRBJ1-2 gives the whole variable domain KAGVTQTPRYLIKTRGQQVTLSCSPISGHRSVSWYQQTPGQGLQFLFEYFSETQRNKGNFPGRFSGRQFSNSRSEMNVSTLELGDSALYLCASSPAPGGNYGYTFGSGTRLTVV.

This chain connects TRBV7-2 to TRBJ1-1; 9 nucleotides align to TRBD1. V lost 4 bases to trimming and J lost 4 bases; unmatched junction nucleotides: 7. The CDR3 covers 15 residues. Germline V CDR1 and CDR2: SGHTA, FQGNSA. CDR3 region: CASSSSGTGSTEAFF. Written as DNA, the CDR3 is TGTGCCAGCAGCTCCTCCGGGACAGGGAGCACTGAAGCTTTCTTT.

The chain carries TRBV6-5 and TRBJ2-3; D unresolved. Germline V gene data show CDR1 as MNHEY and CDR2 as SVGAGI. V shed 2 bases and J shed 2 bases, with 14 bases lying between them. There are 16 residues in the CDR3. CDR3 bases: TGTGCCAGCAGTTACCAGGCCCTTCAGTACACAGATACGCAGTATTTT. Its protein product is CASSYQALQYTDTQYF.

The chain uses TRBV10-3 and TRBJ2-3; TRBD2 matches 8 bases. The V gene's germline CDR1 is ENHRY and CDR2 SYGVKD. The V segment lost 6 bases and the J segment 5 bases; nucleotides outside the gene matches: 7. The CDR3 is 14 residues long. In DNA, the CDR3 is TGTGCCATCAGCCGGGAGGGGGGGAGAGATACGCAGTATTTT. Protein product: CAISREGGRDTQYF.

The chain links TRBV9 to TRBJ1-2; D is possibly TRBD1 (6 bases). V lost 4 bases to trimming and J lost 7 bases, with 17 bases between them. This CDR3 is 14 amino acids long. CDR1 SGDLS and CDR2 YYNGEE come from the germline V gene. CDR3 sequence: CASSPPGGAAGYTF. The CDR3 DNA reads TGTGCCAGCAGCCCCCCCGGGGGGGCCGCTGGCTACACCTTC.

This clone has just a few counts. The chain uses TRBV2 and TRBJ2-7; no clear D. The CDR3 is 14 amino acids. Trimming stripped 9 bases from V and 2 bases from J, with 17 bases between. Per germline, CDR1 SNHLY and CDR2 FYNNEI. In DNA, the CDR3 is TGTGCCAGTCAACACCCTTTCAGGACCTACGAGCAGTACTTC. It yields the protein CASQHPFRTYEQYF. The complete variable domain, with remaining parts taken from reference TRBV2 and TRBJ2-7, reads EPEVTQTPSHQVTQMGQEVILRCVPISNHLYFYWYRQILGQKVEFLVSFYNNEISEKSEIFDDQFSVERPDGSNFTLKIRSTKLEDSAMYFCASQHPFRTYEQYFGPGTRLTVT.

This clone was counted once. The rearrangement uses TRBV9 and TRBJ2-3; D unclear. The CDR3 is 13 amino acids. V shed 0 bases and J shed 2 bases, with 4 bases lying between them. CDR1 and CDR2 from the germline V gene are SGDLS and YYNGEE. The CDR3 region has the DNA TGTGCCAGCAGCGTAGAACACACAGATACGCAGTATTTT. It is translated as CASSVEHTDTQYF. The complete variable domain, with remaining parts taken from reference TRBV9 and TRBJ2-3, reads DSGVTQTPKHLITATGQRVTLRCSPRSGDLSVYWYQQSLDQGLQFLIQYYNGEERAKGNILERFSAQQFPDLHSELNLSSLELGDSALYFCASSVEHTDTQYFGPGTRLTVL.

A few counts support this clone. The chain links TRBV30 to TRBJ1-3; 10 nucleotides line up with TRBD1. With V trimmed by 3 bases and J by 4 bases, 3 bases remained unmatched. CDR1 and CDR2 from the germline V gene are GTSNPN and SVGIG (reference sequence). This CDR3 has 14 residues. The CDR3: CAWRGTGVGNTIYF. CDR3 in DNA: TGTGCCTGGAGGGGGACAGGGGTAGGAAACACCATATATTTT. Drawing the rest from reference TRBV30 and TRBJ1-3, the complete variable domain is SQTIHQWPATLVQPVGSPLSLECTVEGTSNPNLYWYRQAAGRGLQLLFYSVGIGQISSEVPQNLSASRPQDRQFILSSKKLLLSDSGFYLCAWRGTGVGNTIYFGEGSWLTVV.

The CDR3 sequence: CASSAPLGMARGNEQFF. The CDR3 bases are TGTGCCAGCAGCGCACCTCTAGGAATGGCTCGAGGCAATGAGCAGTTCTTC. V gene TRBV9 combines with J gene TRBJ2-1; D unclear. This CDR3 has 17 amino acids. The germline V gene has CDR1 SGDLS and CDR2 YYNGEE. V lost 3 bases and J 6 bases, leaving 22 bases between the germline ends. The full variable domain, in which reference TRBV9 and TRBJ2-1 provide the parts outside the CDR3, is DSGVTQTPKHLITATGQRVTLRCSPRSGDLSVYWYQQSLDQGLQFLIQYYNGEERAKGNILERFSAQQFPDLHSELNLSSLELGDSALYFCASSAPLGMARGNEQFFGPGTRLTVL.

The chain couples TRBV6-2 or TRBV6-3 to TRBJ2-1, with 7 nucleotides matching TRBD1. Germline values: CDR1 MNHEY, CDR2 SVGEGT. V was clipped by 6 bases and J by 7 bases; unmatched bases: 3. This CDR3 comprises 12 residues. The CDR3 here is CASSEQGNEQFF. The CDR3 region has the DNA TGTGCCAGCAGCGAACAGGGGAATGAGCAGTTCTTC.

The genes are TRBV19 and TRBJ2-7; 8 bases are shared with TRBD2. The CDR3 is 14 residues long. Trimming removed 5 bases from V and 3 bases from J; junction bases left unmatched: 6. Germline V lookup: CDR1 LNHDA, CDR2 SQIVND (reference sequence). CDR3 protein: CASSDSGTVYEQYF. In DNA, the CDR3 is TGTGCCAGTAGTGATAGCGGGACCGTCTACGAGCAGTACTTC.

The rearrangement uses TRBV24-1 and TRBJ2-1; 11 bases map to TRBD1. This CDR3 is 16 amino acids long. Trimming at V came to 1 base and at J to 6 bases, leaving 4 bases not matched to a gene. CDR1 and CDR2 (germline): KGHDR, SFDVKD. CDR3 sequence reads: CATSDFAGTGGNEQFF. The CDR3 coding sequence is TGTGCCACCAGTGATTTCGCCGGGACAGGGGGCAATGAGCAGTTCTTC.

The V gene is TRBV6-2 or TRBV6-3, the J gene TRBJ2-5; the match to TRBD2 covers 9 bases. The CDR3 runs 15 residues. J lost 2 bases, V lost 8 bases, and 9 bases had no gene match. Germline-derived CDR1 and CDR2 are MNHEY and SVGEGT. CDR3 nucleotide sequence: TGTGCCAGCCGTTCTCCGGGACTAGCACAAGAGACCCAGTACTTC. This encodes CASRSPGLAQETQYF.

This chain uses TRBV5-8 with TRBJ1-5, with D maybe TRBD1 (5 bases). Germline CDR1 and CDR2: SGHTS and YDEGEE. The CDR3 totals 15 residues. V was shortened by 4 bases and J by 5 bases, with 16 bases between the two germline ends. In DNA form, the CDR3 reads TGTGCCAGCAGCCCCCGGGGGGGGTCCCATCAGCCCCAGCATTTT. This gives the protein CASSPRGGSHQPQHF.

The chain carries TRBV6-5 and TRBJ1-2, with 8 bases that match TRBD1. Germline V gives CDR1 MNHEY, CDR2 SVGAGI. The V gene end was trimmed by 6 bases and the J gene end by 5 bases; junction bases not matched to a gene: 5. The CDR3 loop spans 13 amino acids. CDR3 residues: CASSPRQGYGYTF. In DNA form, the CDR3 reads TGTGCCAGCAGCCCCCGACAGGGGTATGGCTACACCTTC.

The CDR3 sequence: CASSPQAHREGNYGYTF. CDR3 in DNA: TGTGCCAGCAGCCCTCAGGCGCACAGGGAAGGTAACTATGGCTACACCTTC. This chain links TRBV7-2 with TRBJ1-2; a weak D match, TRBD1 (6 bases). Germline CDR1 reads SGHTA; CDR2 reads FQGNSA. With 5 bases removed from V and 1 base from J, the gap between germline ends came to 20 bases. The CDR3 length is 17 residues.

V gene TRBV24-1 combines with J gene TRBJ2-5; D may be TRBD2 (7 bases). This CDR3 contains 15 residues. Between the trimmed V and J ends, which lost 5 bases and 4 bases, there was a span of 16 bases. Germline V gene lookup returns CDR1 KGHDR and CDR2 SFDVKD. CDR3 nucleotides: TGTGCCACCAGTGGTCCGTTGGGGGGGCTAGAGACCCAGTACTTC. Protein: CATSGPLGGLETQYF.

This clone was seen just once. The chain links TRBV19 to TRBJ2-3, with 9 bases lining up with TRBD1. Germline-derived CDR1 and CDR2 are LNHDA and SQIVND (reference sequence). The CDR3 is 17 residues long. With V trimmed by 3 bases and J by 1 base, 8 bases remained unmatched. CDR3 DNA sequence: TGTGCCAGTAGTATGGCGACAGGGGGGCGCGGCACAGATACGCAGTATTTT. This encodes CASSMATGGRGTDTQYF.

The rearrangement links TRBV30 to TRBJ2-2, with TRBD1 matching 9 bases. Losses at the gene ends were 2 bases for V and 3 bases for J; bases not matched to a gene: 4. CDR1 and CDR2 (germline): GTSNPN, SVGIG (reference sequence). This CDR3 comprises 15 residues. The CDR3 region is CAWSPGQGDTGELFF. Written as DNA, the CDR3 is TGTGCCTGGAGTCCGGGACAGGGTGACACCGGGGAGCTGTTTTTT. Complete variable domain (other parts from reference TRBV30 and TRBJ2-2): SQTIHQWPATLVQPVGSPLSLECTVEGTSNPNLYWYRQAAGRGLQLLFYSVGIGQISSEVPQNLSASRPQDRQFILSSKKLLLSDSGFYLCAWSPGQGDTGELFFGEGSRLTVL.

The CDR3 here is CASSPTSGGVFF. In DNA form, the CDR3 reads TGTGCCAGCAGCCCAACAAGCGGGGGGGTGTTCTTC. V usage is TRBV7-9 and J usage is TRBJ2-1; 10 bases agree with TRBD2. The CDR3 length is 12 residues. The V and J ends lost 5 bases and 15 bases, in that order; junction bases with no gene match: 7. The germline CDR1 and CDR2 sequences are SEHNR and FQNEAQ (reference sequence).

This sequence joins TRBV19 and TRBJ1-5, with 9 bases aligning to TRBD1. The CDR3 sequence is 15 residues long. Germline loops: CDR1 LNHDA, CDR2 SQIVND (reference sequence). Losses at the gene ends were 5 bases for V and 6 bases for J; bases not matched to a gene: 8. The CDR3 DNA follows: TGTGCCAGTAGTGTTACAGGGGGCTGGAGTCAGCCCCAGCATTTT. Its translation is CASSVTGGWSQPQHF.

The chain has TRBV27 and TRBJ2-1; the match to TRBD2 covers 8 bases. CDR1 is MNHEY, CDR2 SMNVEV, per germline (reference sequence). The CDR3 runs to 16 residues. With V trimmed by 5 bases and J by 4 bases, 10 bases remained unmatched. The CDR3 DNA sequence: TGTGCCAGCAGTCCCGGGAGGGCCGGGAATTACAATGAGCAGTTCTTC. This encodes CASSPGRAGNYNEQFF.

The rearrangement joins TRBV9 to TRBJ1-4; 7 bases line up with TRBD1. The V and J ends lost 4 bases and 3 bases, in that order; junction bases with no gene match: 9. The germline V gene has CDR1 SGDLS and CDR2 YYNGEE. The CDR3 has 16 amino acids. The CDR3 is CASSLRGANANEKLFF. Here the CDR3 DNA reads TGTGCCAGCAGCCTCAGGGGGGCGAACGCTAATGAAAAACTGTTTTTT.

The CDR3 protein is CASSPGREAHLRQYF. In nucleotides, the CDR3 is TGTGCCAGCTCACCAGGTCGGGAGGCCCACCTTCGGCAGTACTTC. V and J are TRBV18 and TRBJ2-7, with 7 nucleotides matching TRBD2. The junction had 13 bases not matched to a gene; V was cut back by 2 bases and J by 9 bases. Germline CDR1 KGHSH, CDR2 LQKENI. This CDR3 is built from 15 residues.

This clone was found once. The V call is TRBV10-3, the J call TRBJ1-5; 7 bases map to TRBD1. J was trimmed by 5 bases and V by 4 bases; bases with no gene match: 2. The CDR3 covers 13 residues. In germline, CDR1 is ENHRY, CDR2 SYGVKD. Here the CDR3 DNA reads TGTGCCATCAGTGTCGACAGGGATCAGCCCCAGCATTTT. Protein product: CAISVDRDQPQHF.

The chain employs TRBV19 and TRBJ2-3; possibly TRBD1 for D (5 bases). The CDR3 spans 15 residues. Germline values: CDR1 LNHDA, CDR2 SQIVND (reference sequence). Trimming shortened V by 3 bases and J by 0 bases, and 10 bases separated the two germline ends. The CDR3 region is CASSMVAGSTDTQYF. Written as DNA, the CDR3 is TGTGCCAGTAGTATGGTTGCAGGGAGCACAGATACGCAGTATTTT.